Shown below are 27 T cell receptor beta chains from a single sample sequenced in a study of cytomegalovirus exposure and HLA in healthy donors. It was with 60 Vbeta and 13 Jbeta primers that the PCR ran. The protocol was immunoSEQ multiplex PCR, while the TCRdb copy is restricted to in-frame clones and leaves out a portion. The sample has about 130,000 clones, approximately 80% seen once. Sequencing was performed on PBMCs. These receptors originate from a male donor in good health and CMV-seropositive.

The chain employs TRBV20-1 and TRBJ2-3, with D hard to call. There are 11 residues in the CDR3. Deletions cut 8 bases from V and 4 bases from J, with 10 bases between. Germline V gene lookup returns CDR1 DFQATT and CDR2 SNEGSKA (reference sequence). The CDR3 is CSSRAPDTQYF. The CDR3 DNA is TGCAGTAGCCGCGCGCCAGATACGCAGTATTTT.

The CDR3 nucleotides read TGTGCCATCTCCCGGGACAGGGGTCCGTACGAGCAGTACTTC. It specifies CAISRDRGPYEQYF. The chain joins TRBV6-1 to TRBJ2-5; TRBD1 matches at 10 bases. Near its end, the DNA agrees better with TRBJ2-7, so the J call may be wrong. The CDR3 has 14 residues. Germline lookup yields CDR1 MNHNS and CDR2 SASEGT.

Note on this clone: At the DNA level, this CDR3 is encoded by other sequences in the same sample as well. The CDR3 region has the DNA TGTGCCTGGAGTGTCCACAGAGAGACCCAGTACTTC. Translated, it gives CAWSVHRETQYF. The J gene is TRBJ2-5, the V gene TRBV30; no clear D. Per germline, CDR1 GTSNPN and CDR2 SVGIG (reference sequence). Deletions cut 0 bases from V and 4 bases from J, with 6 bases between. The CDR3 covers 12 residues. Based on the CDR3 plus reference TRBV30 and TRBJ2-5, the full variable domain is SQTIHQWPATLVQPVGSPLSLECTVEGTSNPNLYWYRQAAGRGLQLLFYSVGIGQISSEVPQNLSASRPQDRQFILSSKKLLLSDSGFYLCAWSVHRETQYFGPGTRLLVL.

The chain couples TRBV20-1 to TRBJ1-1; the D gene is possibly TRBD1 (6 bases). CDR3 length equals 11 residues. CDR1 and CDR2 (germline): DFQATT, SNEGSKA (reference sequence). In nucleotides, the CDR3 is TGCAGGCCTCGACAGGACACTGAAGCTTTCTTT. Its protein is CRPRQDTEAFF.

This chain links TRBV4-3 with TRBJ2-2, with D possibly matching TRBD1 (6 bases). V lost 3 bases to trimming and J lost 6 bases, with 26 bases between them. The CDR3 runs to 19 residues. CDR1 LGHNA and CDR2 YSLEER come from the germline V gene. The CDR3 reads CASSHPRGQKVWDPGELFF. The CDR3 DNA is TGCGCCAGCAGCCACCCTCGAGGACAGAAAGTTTGGGACCCCGGGGAGCTGTTTTTT.

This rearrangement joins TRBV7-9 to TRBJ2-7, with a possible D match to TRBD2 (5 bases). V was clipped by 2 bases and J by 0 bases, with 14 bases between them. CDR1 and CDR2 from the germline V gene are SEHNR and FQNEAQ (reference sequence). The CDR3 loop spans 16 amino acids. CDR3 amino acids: CASSLLDLGSSYEQYF. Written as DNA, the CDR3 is TGTGCCAGCAGCTTACTTGATCTTGGGAGCTCCTACGAGCAGTACTTC.

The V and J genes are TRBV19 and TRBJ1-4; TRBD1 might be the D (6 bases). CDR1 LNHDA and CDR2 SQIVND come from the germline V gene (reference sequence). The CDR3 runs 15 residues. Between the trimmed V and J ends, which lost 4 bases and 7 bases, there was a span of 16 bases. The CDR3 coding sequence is TGTGCCAGTAGTACCCGCCAGGGGAGCGGTGAAAAACTGTTTTTT. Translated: CASSTRQGSGEKLFF.

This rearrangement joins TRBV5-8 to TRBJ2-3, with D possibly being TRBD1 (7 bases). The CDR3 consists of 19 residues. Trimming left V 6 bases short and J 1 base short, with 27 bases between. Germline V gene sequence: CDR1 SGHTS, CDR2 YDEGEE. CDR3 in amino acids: CASTSPRTRRGLGTDTQYF. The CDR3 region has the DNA TGTGCCAGCACCTCCCCGAGGACAAGGAGGGGGCTTGGCACAGATACGCAGTATTTT.

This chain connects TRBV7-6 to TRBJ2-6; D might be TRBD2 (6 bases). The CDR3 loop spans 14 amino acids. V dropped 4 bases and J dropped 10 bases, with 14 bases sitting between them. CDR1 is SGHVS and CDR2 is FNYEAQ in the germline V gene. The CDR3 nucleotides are TGTGCCAGCAGCTCGGGCGGGACGGTGAACGTCCTGACTTTC. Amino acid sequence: CASSSGGTVNVLTF.

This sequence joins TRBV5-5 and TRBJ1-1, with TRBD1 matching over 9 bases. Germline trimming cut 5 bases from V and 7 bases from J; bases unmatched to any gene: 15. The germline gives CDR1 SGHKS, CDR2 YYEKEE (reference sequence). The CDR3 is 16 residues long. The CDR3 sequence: CASRHNTGTGIGEAFF. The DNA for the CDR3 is TGTGCCAGCAGACATAACACCGGGACAGGGATTGGTGAAGCTTTCTTT.

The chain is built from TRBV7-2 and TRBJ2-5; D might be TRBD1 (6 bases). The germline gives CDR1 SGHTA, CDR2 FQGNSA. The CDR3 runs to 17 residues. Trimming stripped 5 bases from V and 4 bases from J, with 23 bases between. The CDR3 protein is CASSPLGGVVSRETQYF. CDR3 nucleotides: TGTGCCAGCAGCCCCTTAGGGGGAGTAGTCTCGCGAGAGACCCAGTACTTC.

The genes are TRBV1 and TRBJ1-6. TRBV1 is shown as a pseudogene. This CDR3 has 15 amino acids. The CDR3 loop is CTSSQDGGRDSPLHF. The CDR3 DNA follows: TGCACCAGCAGCCAAGATGGAGGGAGGGATTCACCCCTCCACTTT.

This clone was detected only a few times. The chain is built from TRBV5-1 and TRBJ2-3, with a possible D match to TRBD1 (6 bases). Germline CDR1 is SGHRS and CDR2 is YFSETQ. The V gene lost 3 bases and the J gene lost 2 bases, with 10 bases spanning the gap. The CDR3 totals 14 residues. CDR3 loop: CASSSGQPTDTQYF. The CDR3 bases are TGCGCCAGCAGCTCCGGACAGCCCACAGATACGCAGTATTTT.

The CDR3, as DNA: TGCGCCAGCAGCCAAGATCTACGTGCAGGGGAGAGCTCCTACGAGCAGTACTTC. This codes for CASSQDLRAGESSYEQYF. The gene calls are TRBV4-3 and TRBJ2-7; TRBD1 might be the D (6 bases). The CDR3 spans 18 residues. The V end was cut by 0 bases, the J end by 0 bases, with 18 bases between. The V gene's germline CDR1 is LGHNA and CDR2 YSLEER.

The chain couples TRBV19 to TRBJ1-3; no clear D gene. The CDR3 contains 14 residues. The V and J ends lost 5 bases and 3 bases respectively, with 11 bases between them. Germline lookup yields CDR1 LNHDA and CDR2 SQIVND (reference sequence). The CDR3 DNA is TGTGCCAGTAGTCCTTCCCAGGTTGGAAACACCATATATTTT. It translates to CASSPSQVGNTIYF.

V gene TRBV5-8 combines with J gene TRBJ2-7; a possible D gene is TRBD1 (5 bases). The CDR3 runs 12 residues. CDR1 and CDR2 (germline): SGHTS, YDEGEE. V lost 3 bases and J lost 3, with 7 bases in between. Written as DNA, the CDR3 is TGTGCCAGCAGCTGGGGCTACTACGAGCAGTACTTC. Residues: CASSWGYYEQYF.

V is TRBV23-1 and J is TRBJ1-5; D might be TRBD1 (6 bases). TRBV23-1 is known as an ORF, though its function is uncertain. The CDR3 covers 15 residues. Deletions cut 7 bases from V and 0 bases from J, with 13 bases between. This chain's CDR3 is CASIGAGVSNQPQHF. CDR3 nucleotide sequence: TGCGCCAGCATCGGGGCAGGGGTTAGCAATCAGCCCCAGCATTTT.

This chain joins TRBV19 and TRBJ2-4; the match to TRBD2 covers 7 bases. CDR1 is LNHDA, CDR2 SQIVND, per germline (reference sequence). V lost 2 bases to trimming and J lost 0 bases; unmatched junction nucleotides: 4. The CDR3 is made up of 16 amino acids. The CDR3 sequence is CASSIWEGVAKNIQYF. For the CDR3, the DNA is TGTGCCAGTAGTATATGGGAGGGAGTAGCCAAAAACATTCAGTACTTC.

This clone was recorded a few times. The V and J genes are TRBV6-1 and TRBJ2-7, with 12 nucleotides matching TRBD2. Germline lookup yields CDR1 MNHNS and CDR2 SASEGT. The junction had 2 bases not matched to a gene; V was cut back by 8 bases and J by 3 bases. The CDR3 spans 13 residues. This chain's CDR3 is CASSTSGSYEQYF. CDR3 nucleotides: TGTGCCAGCTCGACTAGCGGGAGCTACGAGCAGTACTTC.

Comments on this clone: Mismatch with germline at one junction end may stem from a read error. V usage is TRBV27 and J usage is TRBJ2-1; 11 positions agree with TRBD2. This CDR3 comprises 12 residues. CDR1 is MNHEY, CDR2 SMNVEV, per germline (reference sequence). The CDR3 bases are TGTGCTACCGGGACTAGCGGAGGGGGGATGATCTTC. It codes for CATGTSGGGMIF.

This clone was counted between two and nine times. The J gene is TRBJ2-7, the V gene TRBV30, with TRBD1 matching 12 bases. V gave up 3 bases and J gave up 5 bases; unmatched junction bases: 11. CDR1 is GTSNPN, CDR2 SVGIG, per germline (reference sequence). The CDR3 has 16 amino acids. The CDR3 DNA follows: TGTGCCTGGAGCCCCGGGCCGGGACAGGGGGCAAACGAGCAGTACTTC. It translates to CAWSPGPGQGANEQYF.

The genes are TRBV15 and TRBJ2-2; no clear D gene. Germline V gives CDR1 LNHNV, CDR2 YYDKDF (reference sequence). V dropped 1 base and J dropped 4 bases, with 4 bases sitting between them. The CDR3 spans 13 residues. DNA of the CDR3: TGTGCCACCAGCAGAGTCGGCACCGGGGAGCTGTTTTTT. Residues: CATSRVGTGELFF.

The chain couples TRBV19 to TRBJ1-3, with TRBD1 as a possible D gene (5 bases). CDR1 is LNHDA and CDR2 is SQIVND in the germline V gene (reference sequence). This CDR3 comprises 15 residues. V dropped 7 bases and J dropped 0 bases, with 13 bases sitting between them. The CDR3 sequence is CASTLQELSGNTIYF. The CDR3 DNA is TGTGCCAGTACCCTACAGGAACTCTCTGGAAACACCATATATTTT. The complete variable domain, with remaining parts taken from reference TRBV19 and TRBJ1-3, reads DGGITQSPKYLFRKEGQNVTLSCEQNLNHDAMYWYRQDPGQGLRLIYYSQIVNDFQKGDIAEGYSVSREKKESFPLTVTSAQKNPTAFYLCASTLQELSGNTIYFGEGSWLTVV.

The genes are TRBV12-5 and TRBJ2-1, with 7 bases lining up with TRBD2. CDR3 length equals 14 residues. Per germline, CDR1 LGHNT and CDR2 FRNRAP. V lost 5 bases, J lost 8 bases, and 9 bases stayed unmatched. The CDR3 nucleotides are TGTGCTAGTGGTATCGGGGAGGGCAGCGATGAGCAGTTCTTC. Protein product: CASGIGEGSDEQFF.

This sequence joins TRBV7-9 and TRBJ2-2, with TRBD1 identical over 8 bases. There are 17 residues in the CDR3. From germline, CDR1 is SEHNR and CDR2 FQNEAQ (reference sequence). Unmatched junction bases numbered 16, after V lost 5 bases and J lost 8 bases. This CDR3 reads CASSPGRAGGASGELFF. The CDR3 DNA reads TGTGCCAGCAGCCCCGGTCGGGCAGGGGGCGCTTCGGGGGAGCTGTTTTTT.

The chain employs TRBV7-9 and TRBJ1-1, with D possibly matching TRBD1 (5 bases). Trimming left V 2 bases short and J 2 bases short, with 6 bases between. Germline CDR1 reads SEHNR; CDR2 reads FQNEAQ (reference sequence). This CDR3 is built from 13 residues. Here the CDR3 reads CASSLTGNTEAFF. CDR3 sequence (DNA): TGTGCCAGCAGCTTAACAGGCAACACTGAAGCTTTCTTT.

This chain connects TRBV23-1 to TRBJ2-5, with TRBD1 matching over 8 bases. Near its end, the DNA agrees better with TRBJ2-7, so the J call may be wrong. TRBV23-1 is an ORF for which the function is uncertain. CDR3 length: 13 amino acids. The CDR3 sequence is CASKTGDNYEQYF. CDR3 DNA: TGCGCCAGCAAGACAGGGGACAACTACGAGCAGTACTTC.